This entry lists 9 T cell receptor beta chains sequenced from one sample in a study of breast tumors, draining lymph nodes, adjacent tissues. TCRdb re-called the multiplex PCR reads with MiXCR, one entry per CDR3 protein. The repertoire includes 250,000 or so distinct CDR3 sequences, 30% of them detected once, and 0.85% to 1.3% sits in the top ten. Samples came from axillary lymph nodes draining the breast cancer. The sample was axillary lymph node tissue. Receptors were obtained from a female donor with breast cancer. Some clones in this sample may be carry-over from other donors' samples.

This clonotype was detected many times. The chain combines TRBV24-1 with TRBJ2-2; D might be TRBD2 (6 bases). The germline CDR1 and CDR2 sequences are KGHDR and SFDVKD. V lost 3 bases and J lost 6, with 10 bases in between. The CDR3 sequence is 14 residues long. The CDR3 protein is CATSDPGGAGELFF. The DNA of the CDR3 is TGTGCCACCAGTGATCCAGGAGGGGCCGGGGAGCTGTTTTTT.

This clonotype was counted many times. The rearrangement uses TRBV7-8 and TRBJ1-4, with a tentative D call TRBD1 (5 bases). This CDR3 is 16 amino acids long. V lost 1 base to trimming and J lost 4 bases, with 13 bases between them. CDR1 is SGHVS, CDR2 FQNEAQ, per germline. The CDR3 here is CASSLVRVGVNEKLFF. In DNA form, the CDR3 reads TGTGCCAGCAGCTTAGTCCGCGTAGGGGTTAATGAAAAACTGTTTTTT. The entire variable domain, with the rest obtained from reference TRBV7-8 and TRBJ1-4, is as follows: GAGVSQSPRYKVAKRGQDVALRCDPISGHVSLFWYQQALGQGPEFLTYFQNEAQLDKSGLPSDRFFAERPEGSVSTLKIQRTQQEDSAVYLCASSLVRVGVNEKLFFGSGTQLSVL.

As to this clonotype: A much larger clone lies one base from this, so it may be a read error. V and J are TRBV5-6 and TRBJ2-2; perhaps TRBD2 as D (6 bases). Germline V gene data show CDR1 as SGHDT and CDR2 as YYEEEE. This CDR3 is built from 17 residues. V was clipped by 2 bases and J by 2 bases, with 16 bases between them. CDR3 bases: TGTGCCAGCAGCTTTATCGGGCCGGAGGGCAACACCGGGGAGCTGTTTTTT. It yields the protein CASSFIGPEGNTGELFF.

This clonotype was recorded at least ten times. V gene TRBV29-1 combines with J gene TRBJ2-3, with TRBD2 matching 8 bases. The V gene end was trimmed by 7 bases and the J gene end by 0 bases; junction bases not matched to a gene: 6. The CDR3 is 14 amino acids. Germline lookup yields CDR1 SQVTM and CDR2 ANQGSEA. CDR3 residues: CSGGLGSSTDTQYF. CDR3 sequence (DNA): TGCAGCGGGGGACTAGGTTCGAGCACAGATACGCAGTATTTT.

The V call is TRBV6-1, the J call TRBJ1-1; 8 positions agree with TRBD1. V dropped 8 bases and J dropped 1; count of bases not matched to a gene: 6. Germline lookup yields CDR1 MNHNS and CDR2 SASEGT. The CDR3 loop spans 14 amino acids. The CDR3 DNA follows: TGTGCCAGCCCAGGGGGCGGAACGAACACTGAAGCTTTCTTT. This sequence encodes CASPGGGTNTEAFF.

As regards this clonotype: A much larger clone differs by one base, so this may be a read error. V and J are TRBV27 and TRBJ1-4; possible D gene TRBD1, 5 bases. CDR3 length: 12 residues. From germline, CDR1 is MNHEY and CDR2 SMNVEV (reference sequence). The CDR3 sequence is CASGGTNEELFF. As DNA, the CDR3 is TGTGCCAGCGGAGGGACCAATGAAGAACTGTTTTTT.

The CDR3: CSSESGNYGYTF. The CDR3 DNA reads as TGCAGCAGTGAGTCGGGTAACTATGGCTACACCTTC. The rearrangement links TRBV29-1 to TRBJ1-2; D not certain. V lost 8 bases, J lost 1 base, and 11 bases lay in between. The CDR3 runs 12 residues. The germline V gene has CDR1 SQVTM and CDR2 ANQGSEA.

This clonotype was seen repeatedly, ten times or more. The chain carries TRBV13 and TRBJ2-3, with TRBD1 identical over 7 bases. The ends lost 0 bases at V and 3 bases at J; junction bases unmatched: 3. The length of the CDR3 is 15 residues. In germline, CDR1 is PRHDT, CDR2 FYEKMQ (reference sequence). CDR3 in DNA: TGTGCCAGCAGCTTAGGGACAGGGCGTACAGATACGCAGTATTTT. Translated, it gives CASSLGTGRTDTQYF.

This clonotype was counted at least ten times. This CDR3 is CASSPLDTYTDTQYF. DNA for the CDR3: TGCGCCAGCAGCCCTCTTGATACCTACACAGATACGCAGTATTTT. The chain has TRBV5-1 and TRBJ2-3; D remains ambiguous. The ends were cut back, 4 bases at V and 2 bases at J, with 14 bases in the middle. This CDR3 is built from 15 residues. The germline CDR1 and CDR2 sequences are SGHRS and YFSETQ. The full variable domain, completed using reference TRBV5-1 and TRBJ2-3, is KAGVTQTPRYLIKTRGQQVTLSCSPISGHRSVSWYQQTPGQGLQFLFEYFSETQRNKGNFPGRFSGRQFSNSRSEMNVSTLELGDSALYLCASSPLDTYTDTQYFGPGTRLTVL.